This entry is about one TCR beta chain. An input of about 0.5 to 1 ug of RNA was subjected to reverse transcription using random hexamers. Amplification of TCR beta CDR3 spanned 54 Vbeta and 13 Jbeta via immunoSEQ multiplex PCR. TCRdb re-derived calls from the immunoSEQ multiplex PCR reads in MiXCR, one entry per CDR3 protein. There are 350,000 to 550,000 distinct CDR3 sequences in the sample; more than 80% occur only once, and roughly 0.1% lies in the top ten. The sample originates from a study of CD8 T cells in Susac syndrome. Germline values: CDR1 DFQATT, CDR2 SNEGSKA (reference sequence). This CDR3 is built from 14 residues. V lost 0 bases and J lost 2, with 11 bases in between.

The V call is TRBV20-1, the J call TRBJ2-7; either TRBD1 or TRBD2 may fit D (5 bases each). The sample comprised CD8+ T cells from PBMCs. This TCR was sampled from a human donor with multiple sclerosis. The CDR3 reads CSARESRGAYEQYF. The CDR3 region has the DNA TGCAGTGCTAGAGAATCGAGGGGAGCCTACGAGCAGTACTTC.